This T cell receptor (beta chain) came from a study of T cell repertoires in cytomegalovirus infection. On the study more broadly: Public TCR beta signatures provided an indication of both CMV infection and a matching HLA type.

TCRdb analysed the reads with MiXCR anew, one entry per CDR3 protein. The table has a few hundred thousand distinct CDR3 sequences, more than 15% seen once. This clonotype has more than one count but fewer than ten. Specimen: CD8+ T cells from PBMCs. The receptor comes from a human donor in good health (CMV status not recorded). Some clones in this sample may be carry-over from other donors' samples.

The CDR3 loop reads CASSRVRNTEAFF. In DNA, the CDR3 is TGTGCCAGCAGTCGGGTTAGGAACACTGAAGCTTTCTTT. The chain has TRBV28 and TRBJ1-1; D not resolved. This CDR3 is built from 13 residues. V lost 5 bases and J lost 1, with 8 bases in between. Per germline, CDR1 MDHEN and CDR2 SYDVKM.